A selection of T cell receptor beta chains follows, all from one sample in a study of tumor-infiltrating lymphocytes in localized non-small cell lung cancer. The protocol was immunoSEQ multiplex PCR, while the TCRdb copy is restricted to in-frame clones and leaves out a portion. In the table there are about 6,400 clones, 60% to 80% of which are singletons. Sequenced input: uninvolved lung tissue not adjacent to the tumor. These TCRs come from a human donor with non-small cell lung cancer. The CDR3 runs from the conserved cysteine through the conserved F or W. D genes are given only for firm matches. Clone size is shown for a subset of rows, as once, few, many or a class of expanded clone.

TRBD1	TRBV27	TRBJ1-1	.	CASSHRGPTEAFF	TGTGCCAGCAGCCACAGGGGGCCAACTGAAGCTTTCTTT
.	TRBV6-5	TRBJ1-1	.	CASSTLNTEAFF	TGTGCCAGCAGTACACTGAACACTGAAGCTTTCTTT
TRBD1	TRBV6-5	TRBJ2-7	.	CASSETGIYEQYF	TGTGCCAGCAGTGAGACAGGGATCTACGAGCAGTACTTC
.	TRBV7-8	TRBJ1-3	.	CASSGTISAHSGNTIYF	TGTGCCAGCAGCGGGACGATATCGGCCCACTCTGGAAACACCATATATTTT
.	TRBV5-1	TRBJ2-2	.	CASSLGADNTGELFF	TGCGCCAGCAGCTTGGGAGCGGACAACACCGGGGAGCTGTTTTTT
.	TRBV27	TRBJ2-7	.	CASSLSGVFPSYEQYF	TGTGCCAGCAGTTTATCGGGGGTTTTCCCTTCCTACGAGCAGTACTTC
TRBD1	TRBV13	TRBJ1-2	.	CASSRQGTANYGYTF	TGTGCCAGCAGCCGTCAAGGGACAGCTAACTATGGCTACACCTTC
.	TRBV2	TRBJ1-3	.	CASTSGTSSGNTIYF	TGTGCCAGCACCTCCGGGACATCCTCTGGAAACACCATATATTTT
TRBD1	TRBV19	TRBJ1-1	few	CASRGQGVAEAFF	TGTGCCAGTAGGGGACAGGGGGTTGCTGAAGCTTTCTTT
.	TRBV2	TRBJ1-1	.	CASSPTVNTEAFF	TGTGCCAGCAGCCCCACAGTGAACACTGAAGCTTTCTTT
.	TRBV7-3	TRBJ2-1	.	CASSLTTGGYNEQFF	TGTGCCAGCAGCTTAACAACTGGGGGATACAATGAGCAGTTCTTC
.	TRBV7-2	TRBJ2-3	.	CASSFGGQTDTQYF	TGTGCCAGCAGCTTTGGGGGCCAGACAGATACGCAGTATTTT
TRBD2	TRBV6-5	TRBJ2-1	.	CASSAPGLATNEQFF	TGTGCCAGCAGTGCCCCGGGACTAGCGACTAATGAGCAGTTCTTC
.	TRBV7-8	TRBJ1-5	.	CASSLVVALQGKNQPQHF	TGTGCCAGCAGCTTAGTAGTAGCCTTACAGGGCAAAAATCAGCCCCAGCATTTT
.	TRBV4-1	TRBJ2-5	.	CASSQGSQGPFGETQYF	TGCGCCAGCAGCCAAGGTTCCCAGGGCCCGTTTGGAGAGACCCAGTACTTC
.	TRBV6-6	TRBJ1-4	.	CASSYSTPSSEKLFF	TGTGCCAGCAGTTACTCGACCCCAAGTAGTGAAAAACTGTTTTTT
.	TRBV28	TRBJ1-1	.	CASRGAGATEAFF	TGTGCCAGCAGAGGTGCAGGGGCCACTGAAGCTTTCTTT
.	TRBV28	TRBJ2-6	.	CASSLGGSGANVLTF	TGTGCCAGCAGTTTAGGAGGATCTGGGGCCAACGTCCTGACTTTC
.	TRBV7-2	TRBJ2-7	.	CASSLGRNSYEQYF	TGTGCCAGCAGCTTAGGTCGGAACTCCTACGAGCAGTACTTC
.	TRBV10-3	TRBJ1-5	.	CAISPGVSGNQPQHF	TGTGCCATCAGTCCGGGGGTTAGTGGCAATCAGCCCCAGCATTTT
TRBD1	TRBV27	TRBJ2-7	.	CASSSPGTGGPEQYF	TGTGCCAGCAGCTCCCCCGGGACAGGGGGGCCCGAGCAGTACTTC
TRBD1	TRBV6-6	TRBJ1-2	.	CASSFSQGGGYTF	TGTGCCAGCAGTTTTTCACAGGGGGGTGGCTACACCTTC
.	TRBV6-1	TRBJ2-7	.	CASQNRDSYEQYF	TGTGCCAGCCAAAACAGGGACTCCTACGAGCAGTACTTC
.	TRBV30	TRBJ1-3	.	CAWTQTLGNTIYF	TGTGCCTGGACCCAGACCCTGGGAAACACCATATATTTT
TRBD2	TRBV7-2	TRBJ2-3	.	CASSLGLAGGAWDTQYF	TGTGCCAGCAGCTTGGGACTAGCGGGGGGAGCTTGGGATACGCAGTATTTT
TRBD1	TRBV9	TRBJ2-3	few	CASSVAPTGGSTTDTQYF	TGTGCCAGCAGCGTAGCCCCGACAGGGGGAAGCACCACAGATACGCAGTATTTT
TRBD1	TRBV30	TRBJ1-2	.	CAWSEKGQGAPYGYTF	TGTGCCTGGAGTGAAAAAGGACAGGGGGCGCCCTATGGCTACACCTTC
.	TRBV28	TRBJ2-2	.	CASSLGRANTGELFF	TGTGCCAGCAGTTTAGGCAGAGCGAACACCGGGGAGCTGTTTTTT
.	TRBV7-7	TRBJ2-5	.	CASSSDGAAHDF	TGTGCTAGCAGCTCCGATGGCGCAGCGCACGACTTC
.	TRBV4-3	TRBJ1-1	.	CASSQGNSEAFF	TGCGCCAGCAGCCAAGGGAATTCCGAAGCTTTCTTT
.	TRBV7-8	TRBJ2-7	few	CASTPGAGSTYEQYF	TGTGCCAGCACCCCTGGGGCAGGGTCGACGTACGAGCAGTACTTC
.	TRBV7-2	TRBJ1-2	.	CASNRQSAGYTF	TGTGCCAGCAATCGACAGTCAGCAGGCTACACCTTC
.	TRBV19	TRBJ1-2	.	CASKQTYGYTF	TGTGCCAGTAAACAGACCTATGGCTACACCTTC
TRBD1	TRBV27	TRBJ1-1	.	CASTFQGTGDTEAFF	TGTGCCAGCACCTTCCAAGGGACAGGTGACACTGAAGCTTTCTTT
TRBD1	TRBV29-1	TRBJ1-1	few	CSGGDRANTEAFF	TGCAGCGGCGGGGACAGGGCGAACACTGAAGCTTTCTTT
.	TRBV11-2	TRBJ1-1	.	CASSPRRLNTEAFF	TGTGCCAGCAGCCCCCGCAGACTGAACACTGAAGCTTTCTTT
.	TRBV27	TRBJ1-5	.	CASSLVAGRKNQPQHF	TGTGCCAGCAGTTTAGTGGCAGGGAGGAAGAATCAGCCCCAGCATTTT
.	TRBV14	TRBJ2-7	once	CASSQVSGYEQYF	TGTGCCAGCAGCCAAGTCTCCGGCTACGAGCAGTACTTC
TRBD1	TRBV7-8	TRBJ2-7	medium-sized	CASRPAVGTGGASGF	TGTGCCAGCCGGCCGGCAGTGGGGACAGGGGGCGCGTCAGGCTTC
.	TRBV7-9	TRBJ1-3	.	CASSFQLMKGNTIYF	TGTGCCAGCAGCTTTCAGTTGATGAAAGGAAACACCATATATTTT
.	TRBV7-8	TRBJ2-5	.	CASSLGSQETQYF	TGTGCCAGCAGCTTAGGGTCCCAAGAGACCCAGTACTTC
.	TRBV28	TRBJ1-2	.	CASSLGRVGYGYTF	TGTGCCAGCAGTTTAGGCAGGGTAGGCTATGGCTACACCTTC
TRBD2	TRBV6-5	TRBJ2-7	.	CASSPQGLAYYEQYF	TGTGCCAGCAGTCCCCAGGGACTAGCGTACTACGAGCAGTACTTC
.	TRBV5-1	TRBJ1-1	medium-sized	CASRVDRDREAFF	TGCGCCAGCAGGGTCGACAGAGACCGTGAAGCTTTCTTT